One sample yielded the 25 T cell receptor beta chains listed below, sequenced in a study of identical twins. MiXCR, applied by TCRdb to the 5' RACE reads, yields one record per CDR3 protein. The table records about 530,000 distinct CDR3 sequences, under 25% of them present only once. This sample also appeared in a second study, on yellow fever vaccine responses in identical twins.

Sequencing was performed on CD4+ T cells sorted from blood. These receptors were collected from a woman between 18 and 30 years old in good health.

There are a few counts of this clonotype. The V and J genes are TRBV18 and TRBJ2-2, with D possibly being TRBD1 or TRBD2 (5 bases each). Germline-derived CDR1 and CDR2 are KGHSH and LQKENI. Trimming pared 3 bases from V and 6 bases from J, leaving 20 bases between. The CDR3 extends over 17 amino acids. CDR3 loop: CASSPKVSGTSAGELFF. The CDR3 nucleotides read TGTGCCAGCTCACCTAAGGTTTCCGGGACGAGCGCCGGGGAGCTGTTTTTT.

The chain links TRBV29-1 to TRBJ2-2; D not resolved. CDR1 and CDR2 from the germline V gene are SQVTM and ANQGSEA. V lost 5 bases to trimming and J lost 2 bases, with 6 bases between them. The CDR3 has 12 amino acids. The CDR3 bases are TGCAGCGTTACGCCAAACACCGGGGAGCTGTTTTTT. Its translation is CSVTPNTGELFF.

This clonotype was seen repeatedly, ten times or more. CDR3 region: CASSQRDGSYEQYF. The CDR3 nucleotides read TGCGCCAGCAGCCAGCGGGACGGCTCCTACGAGCAGTACTTC. This sequence joins TRBV4-1 and TRBJ2-7, with D tentatively TRBD2 (6 bases). Germline assignment: CDR1 MGHRA and CDR2 YSYEKL. This CDR3 has 14 amino acids. Trimming stripped 3 bases from V and 0 bases from J, with 9 bases between.

J is TRBJ2-7 and V is TRBV28; 12 nucleotides match TRBD2. Per germline, CDR1 MDHEN and CDR2 SYDVKM. V lost 3 bases to trimming and J lost 4 bases; unmatched junction nucleotides: 4. The CDR3 contains 15 residues. The CDR3 region is CASSFPLAGGYEQYF. The DNA of the CDR3 is TGTGCCAGCAGTTTTCCCCTAGCGGGAGGGTACGAGCAGTACTTC. The whole variable domain, filled in from reference TRBV28 and TRBJ2-7, reads DVKVTQSSRYLVKRTGEKVFLECVQDMDHENMFWYRQDPGLGLRLIYFSYDVKMKEKGDIPEGYSVSREKKERFSLILESASTNQTSMYLCASSFPLAGGYEQYFGPGTRLTVT.

This clonotype was detected only a few times. The chain couples TRBV12-3 or TRBV12-4 to TRBJ1-2; D perhaps matches TRBD1 (6 bases). V dropped 4 bases and J dropped 5 bases, with 14 bases sitting between them. This CDR3 comprises 14 residues. The CDR3: CASSSRGAGYGYTF. CDR3 nucleotide sequence: TGTGCCAGCAGTTCTCGGGGGGCGGGATATGGCTACACCTTC.

This rearrangement joins TRBV12-3 or TRBV12-4 to TRBJ2-2; 7 bases align to TRBD1. Losses at the gene ends were 2 bases for V and 3 bases for J; bases not matched to a gene: 6. The CDR3 length is 16 residues. The CDR3 spells CASSLLTGTDTGELFF. CDR3 nucleotides: TGTGCCAGCAGTTTATTGACGGGGACAGACACCGGGGAGCTGTTTTTT.

The DNA for the CDR3 is TGTGCCAGCAGCGCCCCTGGGACAGTTCGCACCGGGGAGCTGTTTTTT. Translated: CASSAPGTVRTGELFF. The chain joins TRBV7-9 to TRBJ2-2, with 7 bases aligning to TRBD1. The trim removed 5 bases at V and 4 bases at J, leaving 10 bases unmatched. The CDR3 is made up of 16 amino acids. Germline CDR1 is SEHNR and CDR2 is FQNEAQ (reference sequence).

CDR3 amino acids: CASSSLRGSTDTQYF. CDR3 bases: TGCGCCAGCAGCTCCCTCAGGGGAAGCACAGATACGCAGTATTTT. V gene TRBV5-1 combines with J gene TRBJ2-3; TRBD1 might be the D (6 bases). Germline assignment: CDR1 SGHRS and CDR2 YFSETQ. There are 15 residues in the CDR3. Trimming left V 3 bases short and J 0 bases short, with 11 bases between.

There are a few counts of this clonotype. CDR3 region: CASSLTPLGTDTQYF. The CDR3 DNA follows: TGTGCCAGCAGCTTAACCCCCCTGGGAACAGATACGCAGTATTTT. The chain is built from TRBV7-9 and TRBJ2-3; unclear D gene. CDR1 SEHNR and CDR2 FQNEAQ come from the germline V gene (reference sequence). This CDR3 is built from 15 residues. V was shortened by 2 bases and J by 3 bases, with 12 bases between the two germline ends.

The chain joins TRBV18 to TRBJ2-5; TRBD2 agrees at 13 bases. Unmatched junction bases numbered 3, after V lost 2 bases and J lost 0 bases. Germline CDR1 and CDR2: KGHSH and LQKENI. This CDR3 region has 17 residues. CDR3 DNA: TGTGCCAGCTCACCAACGGGGACTAGCGGGAACCAAGAGACCCAGTACTTC. Encoded protein: CASSPTGTSGNQETQYF.

This clonotype occurred many times. The chain combines TRBV20-1 with TRBJ2-1; 8 bases map to TRBD1. V shed 2 bases and J 12 bases; nucleotides not matched to a gene: 15. The CDR3 runs to 15 residues. From germline, CDR1 is DFQATT and CDR2 SNEGSKA (reference sequence). This CDR3 is CSARLGGWTGTGQFF. CDR3 coding DNA: TGCAGTGCTAGATTAGGGGGATGGACCGGGACAGGGCAGTTCTTC.

This sequence joins TRBV27 and TRBJ1-1; 12 nucleotides align to TRBD1. Germline V CDR1 and CDR2: MNHEY, SMNVEV (reference sequence). V shed 6 bases, J shed 1 base, and the junction held 9 bases outside the gene matches. The CDR3 is 17 residues long. The CDR3 here is CASSPGTGGGRNTEAFF. The CDR3 DNA is TGTGCCAGCAGCCCCGGGACAGGGGGCGGTCGGAACACTGAAGCTTTCTTT.

The chain links TRBV4-1 to TRBJ2-1, with TRBD2 matching over 14 bases. Germline V gene lookup returns CDR1 MGHRA and CDR2 YSYEKL. There are 18 residues in the CDR3. V was pared by 2 bases and J by 7 bases, with 10 bases of the junction left unmatched. The CDR3 DNA reads as TGCGCCAGCAGCCAACCCCGACTAGCGGGAGGGCCGATAAATGAGCAGTTCTTC. Its translation: CASSQPRLAGGPINEQFF.

This clonotype was detected only a few times. The rearrangement links TRBV6-7 to TRBJ2-7, with D possibly TRBD1 on 5 matching bases. TRBV6-7 is annotated as an ORF whose role is uncertain. CDR3 length equals 11 residues. V shed 7 bases and J shed 3 bases, with 7 bases lying between them. The CDR3 is CASIQGYEQYV. Written as DNA, the CDR3 is TGTGCCAGCATTCAGGGCTACGAGCAGTACGTC.

This clonotype was seen just once. The gene calls are TRBV5-5 and TRBJ2-7; TRBD2 matches at 12 bases. V was clipped by 1 base and J by 5 bases; unmatched bases: 7. The CDR3 runs to 16 residues. Germline V gives CDR1 SGHKS, CDR2 YYEKEE (reference sequence). CDR3 DNA: TGTGCCAGCAGCTTGCGTCTAGCGGGGGGGCTCAACGAGCAGTACGTC. Its translation: CASSLRLAGGLNEQYV.

With regard to this clonotype: The junction differs from germline at one of its ends, possibly a read error. The chain uses TRBV2 and TRBJ2-1, with 13 bases identical to TRBD2. CDR1 is SNHLY, CDR2 FYNNEI, per germline. This CDR3 spans 12 amino acids. Here the CDR3 reads CASNPGLAGSTF. CDR3 coding DNA: TGTGCCAGCAATCCGGGACTAGCGGGGTCCACCTTC.

The chain links TRBV5-1 to TRBJ2-7; 9 bases match TRBD1. CDR1 is SGHRS, CDR2 YFSETQ, per germline. Trimming took 0 bases from V and 5 from J; bases not matched to a gene: 12. The CDR3 is 17 residues long. This CDR3 reads CASSLGGTGMIRNEQYF. The CDR3 region has the DNA TGCGCCAGCAGCTTGGGGGGGACAGGGATGATTAGGAACGAGCAGTACTTC.

This clonotype turned up a few times. The chain couples TRBV20-1 to TRBJ2-7; D is perhaps TRBD2 (6 bases). V was shortened by 4 bases and J by 0 bases, with 10 bases between the two germline ends. Germline values: CDR1 DFQATT, CDR2 SNEGSKA (reference sequence). There are 13 residues in the CDR3. The CDR3 bases are TGCAGTGCTACTTACGGGAGCTCCTACGAGCAGTACTTC. Its translation: CSATYGSSYEQYF.

This clonotype appeared a few times. V gene TRBV29-1 combines with J gene TRBJ2-3; no clear D gene. V dropped 6 bases and J dropped 4 bases, with 14 bases sitting between them. The CDR3 runs to 13 residues. Germline V lookup: CDR1 SQVTM, CDR2 ANQGSEA. CDR3 in DNA: TGCAGCGTGGGTTACTTCGCCTCAGATACGCAGTATTTT. Protein: CSVGYFASDTQYF.

The sample holds many counts of this clonotype. This sequence joins TRBV5-1 and TRBJ2-2; TRBD2 matches 12 bases. The CDR3 runs to 15 residues. Germline assignment: CDR1 SGHRS and CDR2 YFSETQ. The ends lost 4 bases at V and 3 bases at J; junction bases unmatched: 1. The CDR3 protein is CASSRLAGDTGELFF. CDR3 sequence (DNA): TGCGCCAGCAGCAGACTAGCGGGAGACACCGGGGAGCTGTTTTTT.

V is TRBV14 and J is TRBJ2-1; 10 nucleotides line up with TRBD2. V was pared by 4 bases and J by 2 bases, with 11 bases of the junction left unmatched. The germline gives CDR1 SGHDN, CDR2 FVKESK. The CDR3 is made up of 18 amino acids. The CDR3 DNA is TGTGCCAGCAGCCGAACTTTAATTAGCGGGAGGACCTACAATGAGCAGTTCTTC. It specifies CASSRTLISGRTYNEQFF.

V and J are TRBV7-9 and TRBJ1-1, with D unresolved. The CDR3 contains 12 residues. Germline lookup yields CDR1 SEHNR and CDR2 FQNEAQ (reference sequence). Trimming cost V 3 bases and J 7 bases, with 9 bases left between them. The CDR3 loop is CASSFLPYEAFF. CDR3 nucleotides: TGTGCCAGCAGCTTTTTACCCTATGAAGCTTTCTTT.

The chain is built from TRBV12-3 or TRBV12-4 and TRBJ1-4; tentatively, D is TRBD1 (5 bases). V was pared by 7 bases and J by 6 bases, with 12 bases between. The CDR3 totals 13 residues. CDR3 nucleotide sequence: TGTGCCAGCACTCGGGACGGGGATGAAAAACTGTTTTTT. This encodes CASTRDGDEKLFF.

This clonotype was seen more than once but under ten times. V and J are TRBV9 and TRBJ2-1, with D perhaps TRBD2 (6 bases). CDR3 length: 18 residues. The germline CDR1 and CDR2 sequences are SGDLS and YYNGEE. V was clipped by 3 bases and J by 3 bases, with 22 bases between them. CDR3 amino acids: CASSDERRDLPIYNEQFF. The CDR3 DNA sequence: TGTGCCAGCAGCGACGAACGCCGGGACTTGCCTATCTACAATGAGCAGTTCTTC.

This clonotype was found once. This CDR3 is CASSTRTGYTGELFF. The CDR3, as DNA: TGTGCCAGCAGCACCCGGACAGGTTACACCGGGGAGCTGTTTTTT. The chain recombines TRBV5-6 with TRBJ2-2; 7 positions match TRBD1. The trim removed 4 bases at V and 3 bases at J, leaving 6 bases unmatched. The CDR3 contains 15 residues. Germline lookup yields CDR1 SGHDT and CDR2 YYEEEE.